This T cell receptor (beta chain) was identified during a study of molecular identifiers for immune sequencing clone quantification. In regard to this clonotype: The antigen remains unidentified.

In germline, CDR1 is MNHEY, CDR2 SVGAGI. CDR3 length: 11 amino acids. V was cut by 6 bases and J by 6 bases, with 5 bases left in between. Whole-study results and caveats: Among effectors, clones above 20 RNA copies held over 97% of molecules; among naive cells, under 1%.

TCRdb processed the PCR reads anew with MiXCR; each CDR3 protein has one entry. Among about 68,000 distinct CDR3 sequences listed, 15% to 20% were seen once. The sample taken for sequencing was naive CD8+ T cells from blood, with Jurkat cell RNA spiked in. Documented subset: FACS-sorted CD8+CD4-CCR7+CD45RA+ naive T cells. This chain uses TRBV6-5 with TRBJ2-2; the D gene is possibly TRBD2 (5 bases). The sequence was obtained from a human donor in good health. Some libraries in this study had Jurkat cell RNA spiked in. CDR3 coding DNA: TGTGCCAGCAGGGGAGCCGGGGAGCTGTTTTTT. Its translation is CASRGAGELFF.